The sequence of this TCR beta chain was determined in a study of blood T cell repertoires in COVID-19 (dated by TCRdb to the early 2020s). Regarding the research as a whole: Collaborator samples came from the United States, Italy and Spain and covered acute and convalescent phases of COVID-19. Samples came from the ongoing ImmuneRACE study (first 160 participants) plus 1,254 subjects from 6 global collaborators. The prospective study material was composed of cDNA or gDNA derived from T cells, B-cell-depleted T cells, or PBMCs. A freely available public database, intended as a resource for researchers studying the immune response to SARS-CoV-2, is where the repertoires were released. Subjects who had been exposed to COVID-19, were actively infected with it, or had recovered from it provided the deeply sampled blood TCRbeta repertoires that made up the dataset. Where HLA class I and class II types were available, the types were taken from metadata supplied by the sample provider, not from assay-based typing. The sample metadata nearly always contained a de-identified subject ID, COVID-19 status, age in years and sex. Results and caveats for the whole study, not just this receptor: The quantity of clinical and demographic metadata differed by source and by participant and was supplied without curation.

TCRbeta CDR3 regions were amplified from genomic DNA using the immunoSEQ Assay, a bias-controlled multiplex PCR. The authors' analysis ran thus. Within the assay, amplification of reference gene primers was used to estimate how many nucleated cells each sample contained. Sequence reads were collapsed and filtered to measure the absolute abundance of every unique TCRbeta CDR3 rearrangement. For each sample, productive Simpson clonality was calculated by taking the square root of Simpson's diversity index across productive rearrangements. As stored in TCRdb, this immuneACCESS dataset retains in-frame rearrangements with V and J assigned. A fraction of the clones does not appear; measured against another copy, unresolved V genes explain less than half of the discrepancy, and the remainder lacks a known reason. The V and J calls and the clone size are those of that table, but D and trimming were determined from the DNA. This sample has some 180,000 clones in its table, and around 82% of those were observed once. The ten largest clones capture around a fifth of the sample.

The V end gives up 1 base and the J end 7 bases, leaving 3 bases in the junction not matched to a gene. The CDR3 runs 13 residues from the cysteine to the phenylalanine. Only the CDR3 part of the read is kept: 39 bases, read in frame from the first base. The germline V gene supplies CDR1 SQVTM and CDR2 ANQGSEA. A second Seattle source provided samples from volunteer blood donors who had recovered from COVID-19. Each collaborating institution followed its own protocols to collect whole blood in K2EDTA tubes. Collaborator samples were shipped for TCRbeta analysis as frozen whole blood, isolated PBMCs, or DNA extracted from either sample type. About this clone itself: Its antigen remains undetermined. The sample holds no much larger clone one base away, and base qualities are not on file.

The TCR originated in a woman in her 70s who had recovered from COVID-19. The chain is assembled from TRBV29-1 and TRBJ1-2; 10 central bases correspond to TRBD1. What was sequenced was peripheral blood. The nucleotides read TGCAGCGTTGAAGGACAGGGGGCGGGTGGCTACACCTTC. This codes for CSVEGQGAGGYTF.